This TCR beta chain was observed in a study of blood T cell repertoires in COVID-19. In the study overall: PBMCs, B-cell-depleted T cells, or T cells provided the cDNA or gDNA that made up the material.

Comment on this clone: It is unclear where the CDR3 begins or ends on the DNA, so no DNA is shown, and the CDR3 is as TCRdb lists it.

The CDR3 comprises 15 residues, both ends counted. The germline V gene encodes CDR1 MGHRA and CDR2 YSYEKL. Data came from immunoSEQ multiplex PCR; TCRdb stores just in-frame clones and leaves some out. The sample yields about 130,000 clones, about four fifths seen once. This chain links TRBV4-1 with TRBJ1-2; the table's D call, TRBD1, has no DNA check behind it. The sequence was obtained from a human donor in a cohort sampled during active COVID-19. What was sequenced was peripheral blood. The CDR3 here is CASSQDGGAVGRGTF.